This T cell receptor (beta chain) was observed in a study of T cells in tuberculosis. V lost 1 base, J lost 2 bases, and 2 bases lay in between. CDR3 length: 12 residues. The V gene's germline CDR1 is MGHRA and CDR2 YSYEKL. Thawed, overnight-rested PBMC were stained with GMM-loaded CD1B tetramer, viability dye and anti-CD3, then sorted. C32 glucose monomycolate from Rhodococcus equi was loaded onto the CD1B tetramers. About 100,000 tetramer-negative cells were sorted from each donor. Produced via immunoSEQ multiplex PCR; TCRdb's table is partial and in-frame only. The data show around 60,000 clones, around 86% seen once.

This receptor was identified in an adult woman with latent tuberculosis. The rearrangement uses TRBV4-1 and TRBJ1-2; D unclear. Input material: CD1b-GMM tetramer-negative cells sorted from PBMCs. CDR3 protein: CASSQANYGYTF. The CDR3 DNA reads TGCGCCAGCAGCCAAGCAAACTATGGCTACACCTTC.